The entry below gives a single TCR beta chain sequence along with its context. Amplification used 60 Vbeta primers and 13 Jbeta primers. This table comes from immunoSEQ multiplex PCR, and its TCRdb copy is limited to in-frame clones, with some not included. The sample yields 30,000 to 45,000 clones, 86% seen once. V dropped 2 bases and J dropped 5; count of bases not matched to a gene: 6. Germline V gene data show CDR1 as SGHTA and CDR2 as FQGNSA. The CDR3 contains 16 residues. This sample was taken from a study of cytomegalovirus exposure and HLA in healthy donors. This TCR was sampled from a woman in her 40s in good health and CMV-seropositive. What was sequenced was PBMCs. The chain links TRBV7-2 to TRBJ2-1; 10 positions match TRBD2. In DNA form, the CDR3 reads TGTGCCAGCAGCTTAATGGTACTAGCGGGGAACAATGAGCAGTTCTTC. This sequence encodes CASSLMVLAGNNEQFF.